What follows is one T cell receptor beta chain and its context. This CDR3 spans 14 amino acids. Trimming shortened V by 2 bases and J by 4 bases, and 9 bases separated the two germline ends. Germline values: CDR1 LGHDT, CDR2 YNNKEL (reference sequence). Per the original data handling: Reference gene primers were amplified, and this amplification served to estimate nucleated cell counts. Profiled with immunoSEQ multiplex PCR; TCRdb holds only in-frame clones, not every one. V and J calls and clone size are as listed in that table; D and trimming were resolved from the DNA. This table holds more than 85,000 clones, over 75% found once. The data originate from a study of blood T cell repertoires in COVID-19. The overall study: Sites in the United States, Italy and Spain provided acute and convalescent COVID-19 samples. From T cells, B-cell-depleted T cells, or PBMCs came the material, which was cDNA or gDNA.

This clonotype originated in a man in his fifties with acute or convalescent COVID-19. Sequencing was done on a sample of peripheral blood. This sequence joins TRBV3-1 (or the pseudogene TRBV3-2) and TRBJ2-1; possibly TRBD1 for D (6 bases). The CDR3 loop is CASSQRDKYNEQFF. The CDR3 DNA reads TGTGCCAGCAGCCAAAGGGACAAATACAATGAGCAGTTCTTC.